A selection of T cell receptor beta chains follows, all from one sample in a study of blood T cell repertoires in COVID-19. The protocol was immunoSEQ multiplex PCR, while the TCRdb copy is restricted to in-frame clones and leaves out a portion. The sample consists of about 140,000 clones, about 80% of them appearing once. Sequenced material: peripheral blood. The receptors originated from a man in his fifties or sixties with acute or convalescent COVID-19. The CDR3 runs from the conserved cysteine through the conserved F or W. Each record gives: CDR3 protein, CDR3 DNA, V gene, D gene, J gene, clone size. The D gene is left open where the match is weak. The size field is filled for only some rows; it gives once, few, many or a size class.

CASSLGEGLGNQPQHF TGTGCCAGCAGCTTAGGGGAGGGGCTCGGCAATCAGCCCCAGCATTTT TRBV7-2 . TRBJ1-5 .
CATERGGTDTQYF TGTGCCACCGAGCGGGGGGGCACAGATACGCAGTATTTT TRBV28 TRBD2 TRBJ2-3 .
CASSYLQEGQPQHF TGTGCCAGCAGTTACCTACAGGAGGGTCAGCCCCAGCATTTT TRBV6-2/TRBV6-3 . TRBJ1-5 .
CASSRRWDRGLFSSGANVLTF TGTGCCAGCAGTCGAAGGTGGGACAGGGGGCTTTTCTCCTCTGGGGCCAACGTCCTGACTTTC TRBV21-1 . TRBJ2-6 .
CASSTGGASNEKLFF TGTGCCAGCTCAACAGGGGGCGCGAGTAATGAAAAACTGTTTTTT TRBV18 TRBD1 TRBJ1-4 .
CASSLAGPSGGETQYF TGTGCCAGCAGCTTGGCTGGGCCTAGCGGGGGCGAGACCCAGTACTTC TRBV5-6 TRBD2 TRBJ2-5 .
CASSFAGGAGTEAFF TGTGCCAGCAGCTTCGCAGGGGGCGCGGGGACTGAAGCTTTCTTT TRBV5-5 TRBD1 TRBJ1-1 .
CASSRPTSGGSPEQFF TGTGCCAGCAGCCGGCCGACTAGCGGGGGGTCCCCTGAGCAGTTCTTC TRBV3-1/TRBV3-2 TRBD2 TRBJ2-1 .
CAWSATDRGNNQPQHF TGTGCCTGGAGTGCGACCGACAGGGGGAATAATCAGCCCCAGCATTTT TRBV30 TRBD1 TRBJ1-5 .
CATDTGLGGRQETQYF TGTGCCACCGACACAGGACTCGGGGGACGGCAAGAGACCCAGTACTTC TRBV15 . TRBJ2-5 .
CASSLSPLQGSNEQFF TGTGCCAGCAGCTTATCCCCTCTCCAGGGGAGCAATGAGCAGTTCTTC TRBV7-6 . TRBJ2-1 .
CAWSRGRSPQYGYTF TGTGCCTGGAGTAGGGGTCGCAGTCCCCAGTATGGCTACACCTTC TRBV30 . TRBJ1-2 .
CASSPFLGVNEQFF TGTGCCAGCAGCCCTTTTTTAGGGGTCAATGAGCAGTTCTTC TRBV6-4 . TRBJ2-1 .
CASSSGGNYGYTF TGTGCCAGCAGTTCCGGGGGGAACTATGGCTACACCTTC TRBV28 . TRBJ1-2 .
CASSSVTGAQETQYF TGTGCCAGCAGCTCGGTGACAGGGGCCCAAGAGACCCAGTACTTC TRBV5-4 TRBD1 TRBJ2-5 .
CAISESSGGEGAFF TGTGCCATCAGTGAGTCTTCGGGGGGCGAGGGAGCTTTCTTT TRBV10-3 . TRBJ1-1 .
CASRRREDGEAFF TGTGCCAGCAGGAGGAGGGAAGATGGTGAAGCTTTCTTT TRBV2 . TRBJ1-1 once
CASSQQGADTQYF TGTGCCAGCAGCCAGCAGGGTGCAGATACGCAGTATTTT TRBV11-2 . TRBJ2-3 .
CASSSSGGAGEQFF TGTGCCAGCAGCTCTAGCGGGGGGGCCGGGGAGCAGTTCTTC TRBV7-6 TRBD2 TRBJ2-1 .
CASSDRGIISPLHF TGTGCCAGCAGTGATCGAGGTATTATTTCACCCCTCCACTTT TRBV6-1 . TRBJ1-6 .
CASSRTGANYGYTF TGTGCCAGTAGCCGGACAGGCGCTAACTATGGCTACACCTTC TRBV19 TRBD1 TRBJ1-2 once
CASSLQGEAFF TGTGCCAGCAGTTTACAGGGGGAAGCTTTCTTT TRBV28 . TRBJ1-1 once
CASSSTIGWNTGELFF TGTGCCAGCAGCTCTACAATCGGGTGGAACACCGGGGAGCTGTTTTTT TRBV11-2 . TRBJ2-2 .
CASSQRTGALQETQYF TGTGCCAGCAGCCAACGGACAGGGGCCCTCCAAGAGACCCAGTACTTC TRBV3-1/TRBV3-2 TRBD1 TRBJ2-5 .
CATSDLGTNYGYTF TGTGCCACCAGTGATTTGGGCACTAACTATGGCTACACCTTC TRBV24-1 . TRBJ1-2 .
CASSAGQGESTQYF TGTGCCAGCAGCGCGGGACAGGGAGAAAGTACGCAGTATTTT TRBV5-4 TRBD1 TRBJ2-3 .
CATAGLSNYGYTF TGTGCCACCGCCGGACTGAGCAACTATGGCTACACCTTC TRBV15 . TRBJ1-2 .
CASSVRQDEQFF TGTGCCAGCAGCGTTAGACAAGATGAGCAGTTCTTC TRBV27 . TRBJ2-1 .
CASSSLGQEREKLFF TGCGCCAGCAGCAGCTTGGGACAAGAGCGTGAAAAACTGTTTTTT TRBV5-1 . TRBJ1-4 .
CAISESLFGTANTEAFF TGTGCCATCAGTGAGTCTCTTTTTGGGACAGCTAACACTGAAGCTTTCTTT TRBV10-3 TRBD1 TRBJ1-1 .
CASRLDRGQGYTF TGTGCCAGCAGACTTGACAGGGGTCAGGGCTACACCTTC TRBV6-5 TRBD1 TRBJ1-2 .
CASSVQGNTEAFF TGTGCCAGCAGTGTACAGGGGAACACTGAAGCTTTCTTT TRBV25-1 . TRBJ1-1 .
CASSLRLAQETQYF TGCGCCAGCAGCCTCAGACTAGCTCAAGAGACCCAGTACTTC TRBV4-1 TRBD2 TRBJ2-5 .
CASSLDWATSNQPQHF TGTGCCAGCAGCTTGGACTGGGCAACTAGCAATCAGCCCCAGCATTTT TRBV5-5 . TRBJ1-5 .
CASSLAGGQETQYF TGTGCCAGCAGCTTGGCAGGGGGCCAGGAGACCCAGTACTTC TRBV5-4 TRBD1 TRBJ2-5 .
CASSGGSMTLHF TGTGCCAGCAGCGGAGGAAGTATGACCCTCCACTTT TRBV25-1 . TRBJ1-6 few
CASTAGSYEQYF TGTGCCAGCACCGCGGGTTCCTACGAGCAGTACTTC TRBV2 . TRBJ2-7 .
CASSFKQDTGELFF TGCGCCAGCAGCTTCAAACAAGACACCGGGGAGCTGTTTTTT TRBV5-1 . TRBJ2-2 .
CATSRNRGLRESSYEQYF TGTGCCACCAGCAGAAACAGGGGGTTGCGTGAAAGCTCCTACGAGCAGTACTTC TRBV15 TRBD1 TRBJ2-7 .
CASSTSQVTEAFF TGTGCCAGTAGTACGTCGCAGGTCACTGAAGCTTTCTTT TRBV19 . TRBJ1-1 few
CAGLAKNIQYF TGCGCCGGACTAGCCAAAAACATTCAGTACTTC TRBV23-1 . TRBJ2-4 many
CASSVGFGPSYNEQFF TGTGCCAGCAGCGTAGGTTTCGGTCCATCCTACAATGAGCAGTTCTTC TRBV9 . TRBJ2-1 .